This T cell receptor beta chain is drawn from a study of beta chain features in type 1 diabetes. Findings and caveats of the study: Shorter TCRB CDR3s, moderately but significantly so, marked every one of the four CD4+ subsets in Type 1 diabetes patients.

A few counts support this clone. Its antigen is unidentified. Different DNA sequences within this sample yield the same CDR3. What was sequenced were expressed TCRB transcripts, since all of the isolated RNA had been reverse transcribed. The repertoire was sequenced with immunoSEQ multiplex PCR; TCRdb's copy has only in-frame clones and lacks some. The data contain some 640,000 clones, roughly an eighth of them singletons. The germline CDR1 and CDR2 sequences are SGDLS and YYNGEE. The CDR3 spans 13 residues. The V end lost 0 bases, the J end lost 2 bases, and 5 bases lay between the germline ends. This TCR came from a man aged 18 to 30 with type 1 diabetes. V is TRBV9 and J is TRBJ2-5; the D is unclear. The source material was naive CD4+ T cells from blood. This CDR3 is CASSVVGQETQYF. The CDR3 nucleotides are TGTGCCAGCAGCGTAGTCGGTCAAGAGACCCAGTACTTC.